The clone carrying this TCR beta chain came up a few times. The antigen is not known. The identical CDR3 is also encoded by other nucleotide sequences in the sample. This entry comes from a study of cytomegalovirus exposure and HLA in healthy donors. Study-wide results and caveats: Cytomegalovirus-associated status was assigned to fewer than 200 TCR beta chains.

Germline V CDR1 and CDR2: SNHLY, FYNNEI. The length of the CDR3 is 13 residues. Trimming at V came to 6 bases and at J to 8 bases, leaving 4 bases not matched to a gene. The study ran its PCR with 60 Vbeta and 13 Jbeta primers. Repertoires were generated with immunoSEQ multiplex PCR, while TCRdb's copy carries only in-frame clones and drops some. The sample comprises about 67,000 clones, roughly 65% of which are singletons, and roughly 2.1% rests with the top ten. The material sequenced was PBMCs. The receptor was isolated from a young woman in good health and CMV-seronegative. The chain is built from TRBV2 and TRBJ1-4; TRBD1 aligns across 9 bases. CDR3 coding DNA: TGTGCCAGCAGAACAGACAGGGGGGAAAAACTGTTTTTT. Its protein product is CASRTDRGEKLFF.